This TCR beta chain was sequenced for a study of beta chain features in type 1 diabetes. The CDR3 length is 12 residues. Trimming left V 4 bases short and J 2 bases short, with 6 bases between. Germline CDR1 is SGDLS and CDR2 is YYNGEE. Reverse transcribing all isolated RNA meant expressed TCRB transcripts were sequenced. The protocol was immunoSEQ multiplex PCR, while the TCRdb copy is restricted to in-frame clones and leaves out a portion. The sample yields hundreds of thousands of clones, around 68% seen once. The sequence was obtained from a man aged 25 to 40 in good health. The V and J genes are TRBV9 and TRBJ1-2, with D unclear. The specimen sequenced was naive CD4+ T cells from blood. The DNA for the CDR3 is TGTGCCAGCAGCAGAGGGAACTATGGCTACACCTTC. This gives the protein CASSRGNYGYTF.